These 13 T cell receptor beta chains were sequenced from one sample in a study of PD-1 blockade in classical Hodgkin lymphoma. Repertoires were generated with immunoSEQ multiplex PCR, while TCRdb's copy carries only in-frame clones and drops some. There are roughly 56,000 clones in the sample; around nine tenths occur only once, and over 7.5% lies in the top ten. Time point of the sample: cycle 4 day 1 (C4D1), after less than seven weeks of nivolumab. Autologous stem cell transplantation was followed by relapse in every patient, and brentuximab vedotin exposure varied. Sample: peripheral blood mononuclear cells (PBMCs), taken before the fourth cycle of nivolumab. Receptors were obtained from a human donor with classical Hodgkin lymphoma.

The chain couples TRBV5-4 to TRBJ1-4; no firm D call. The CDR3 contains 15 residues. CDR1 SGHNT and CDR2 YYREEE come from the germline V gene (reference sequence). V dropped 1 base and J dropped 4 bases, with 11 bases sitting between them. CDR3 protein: CASSLRRRSNEKLFF. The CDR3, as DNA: TGTGCCAGCAGCTTGAGGCGGAGAAGTAATGAAAAACTGTTTTTT.

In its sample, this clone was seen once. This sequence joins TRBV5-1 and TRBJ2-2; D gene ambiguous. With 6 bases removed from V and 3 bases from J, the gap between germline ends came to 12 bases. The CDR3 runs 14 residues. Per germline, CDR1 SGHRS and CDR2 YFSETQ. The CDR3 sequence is CASTQQVDTGELFF. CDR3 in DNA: TGCGCCAGCACCCAGCAGGTCGACACCGGGGAGCTGTTTTTT.

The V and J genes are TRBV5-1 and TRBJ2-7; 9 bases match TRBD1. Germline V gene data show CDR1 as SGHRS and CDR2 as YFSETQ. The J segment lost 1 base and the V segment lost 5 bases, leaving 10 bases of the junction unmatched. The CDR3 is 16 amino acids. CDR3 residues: CASRREAGTGSYEQYF. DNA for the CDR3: TGCGCCAGCAGGCGGGAAGCCGGGACAGGGTCCTACGAGCAGTACTTC. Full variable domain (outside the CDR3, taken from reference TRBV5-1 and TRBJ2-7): KAGVTQTPRYLIKTRGQQVTLSCSPISGHRSVSWYQQTPGQGLQFLFEYFSETQRNKGNFPGRFSGRQFSNSRSEMNVSTLELGDSALYLCASRREAGTGSYEQYFGPGTRLTVT.

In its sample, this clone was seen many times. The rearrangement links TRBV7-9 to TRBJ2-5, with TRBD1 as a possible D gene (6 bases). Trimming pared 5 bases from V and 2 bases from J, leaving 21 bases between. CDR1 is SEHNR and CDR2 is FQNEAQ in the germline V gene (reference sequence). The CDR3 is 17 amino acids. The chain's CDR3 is CASSTNQGLGIQETQYF. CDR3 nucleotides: TGTGCCAGCAGCACCAACCAGGGGTTGGGGATTCAAGAGACCCAGTACTTC.

The CDR3 coding sequence is TGCGCCAGCAGCCAGATCCAGGGTGACTATGGCTACACCTTC. It specifies CASSQIQGDYGYTF. The V call is TRBV4-1, the J call TRBJ1-2; D perhaps matches TRBD1 (5 bases). Germline values: CDR1 MGHRA, CDR2 YSYEKL. V was shortened by 3 bases and J by 3 bases, with 11 bases between the two germline ends. This CDR3 spans 14 amino acids.

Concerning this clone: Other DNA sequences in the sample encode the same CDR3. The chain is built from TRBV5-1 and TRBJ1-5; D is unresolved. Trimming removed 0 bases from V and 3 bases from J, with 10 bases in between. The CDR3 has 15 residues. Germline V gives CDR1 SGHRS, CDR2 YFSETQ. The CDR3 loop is CASSLEGISNQPQHF. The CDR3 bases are TGCGCCAGCAGCTTGGAAGGGATTTCCAATCAGCCCCAGCATTTT.

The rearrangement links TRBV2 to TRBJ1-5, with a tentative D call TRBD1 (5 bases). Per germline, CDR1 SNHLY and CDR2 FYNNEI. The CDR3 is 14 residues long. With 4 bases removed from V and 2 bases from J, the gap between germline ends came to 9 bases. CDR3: CASSVGRGNQPQHF. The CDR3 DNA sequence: TGTGCCAGCAGTGTGGGCAGGGGCAATCAGCCCCAGCATTTT.

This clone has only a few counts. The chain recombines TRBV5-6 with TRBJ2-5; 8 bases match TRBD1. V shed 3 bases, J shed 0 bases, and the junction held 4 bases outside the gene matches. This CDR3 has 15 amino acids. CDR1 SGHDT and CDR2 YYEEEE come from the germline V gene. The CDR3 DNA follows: TGTGCCAGCAGCTCGGACAGGGCGTACCAAGAGACCCAGTACTTC. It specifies CASSSDRAYQETQYF. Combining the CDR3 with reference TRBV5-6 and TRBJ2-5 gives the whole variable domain DAGVTQSPTHLIKTRGQQVTLRCSPKSGHDTVSWYQQALGQGPQFIFQYYEEEERQRGNFPDRFSGHQFPNYSSELNVNALLLGDSALYLCASSSDRAYQETQYFGPGTRLLVL.

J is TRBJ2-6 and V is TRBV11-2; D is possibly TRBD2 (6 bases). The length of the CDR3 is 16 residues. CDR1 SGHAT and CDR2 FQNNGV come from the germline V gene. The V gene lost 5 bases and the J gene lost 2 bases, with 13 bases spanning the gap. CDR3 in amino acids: CASSPLGGTGANVLTF. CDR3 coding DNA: TGTGCCAGCAGCCCTTTAGGAGGGACTGGGGCCAACGTCCTGACTTTC.

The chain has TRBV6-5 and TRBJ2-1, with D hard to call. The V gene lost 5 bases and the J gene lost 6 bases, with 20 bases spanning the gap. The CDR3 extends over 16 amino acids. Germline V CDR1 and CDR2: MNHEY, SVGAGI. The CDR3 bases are TGTGCCAGCAGTCACTTTAACCCTCGGGCCCGCAATGAGCAGTTCTTC. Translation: CASSHFNPRARNEQFF.

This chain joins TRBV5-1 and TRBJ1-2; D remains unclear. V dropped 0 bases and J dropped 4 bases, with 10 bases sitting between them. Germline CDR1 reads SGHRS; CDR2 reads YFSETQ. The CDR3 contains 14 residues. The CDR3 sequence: CASSLEQPVYGYTF. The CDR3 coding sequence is TGCGCCAGCAGCTTGGAACAGCCTGTCTATGGCTACACCTTC.

Written as DNA, the CDR3 is TGTGCCAGTAGTATAGATGGGACATTATCCTCTGGAAACACCATATATTTT. It specifies CASSIDGTLSSGNTIYF. The chain recombines TRBV19 with TRBJ1-3; D perhaps matches TRBD1 (6 bases). Per germline, CDR1 LNHDA and CDR2 SQIVND (reference sequence). The germline V and J ends were trimmed by 0 bases and 0 bases, with 12 bases remaining between them. The CDR3 covers 17 residues.

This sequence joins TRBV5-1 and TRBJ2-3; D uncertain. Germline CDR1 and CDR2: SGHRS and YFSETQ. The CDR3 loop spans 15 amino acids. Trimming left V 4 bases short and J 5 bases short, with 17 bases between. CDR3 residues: CASSPPIAVGDTQYF. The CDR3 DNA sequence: TGCGCCAGCAGCCCACCCATCGCGGTGGGAGATACGCAGTATTTT.